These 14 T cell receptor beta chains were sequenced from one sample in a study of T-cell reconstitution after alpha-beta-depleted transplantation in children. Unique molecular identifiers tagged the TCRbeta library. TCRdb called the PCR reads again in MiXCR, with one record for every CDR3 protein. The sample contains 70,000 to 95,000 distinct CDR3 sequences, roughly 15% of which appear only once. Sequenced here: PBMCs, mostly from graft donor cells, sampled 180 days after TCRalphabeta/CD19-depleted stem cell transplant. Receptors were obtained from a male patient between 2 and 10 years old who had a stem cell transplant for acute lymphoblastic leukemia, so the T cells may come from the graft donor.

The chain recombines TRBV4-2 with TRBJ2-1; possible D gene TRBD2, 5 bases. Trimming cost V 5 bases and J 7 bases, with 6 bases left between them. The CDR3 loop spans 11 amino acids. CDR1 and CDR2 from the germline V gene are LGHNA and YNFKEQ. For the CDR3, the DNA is TGTGCCAGCAGCGGGGAGAATGAGCAGTTCTTC. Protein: CASSGENEQFF.

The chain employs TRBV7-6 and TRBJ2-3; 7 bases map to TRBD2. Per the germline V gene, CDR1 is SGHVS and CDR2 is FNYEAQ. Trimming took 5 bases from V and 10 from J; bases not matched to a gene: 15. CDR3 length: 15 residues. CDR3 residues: CASSRDTIPSGAQYF. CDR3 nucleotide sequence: TGTGCCAGCAGCCGAGACACCATACCAAGCGGGGCGCAGTATTTT. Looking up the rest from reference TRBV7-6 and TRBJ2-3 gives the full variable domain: GAGVSQSPRYKVTKRGQDVALRCDPISGHVSLYWYRQALGQGPEFLTYFNYEAQQDKSGLPNDRFSAERPEGSISTLTIQRTEQRDSAMYRCASSRDTIPSGAQYFGPGTRLTVL.

The chain's CDR3 is CSASSWTETVSYEQYF. The CDR3 DNA reads as TGCAGTGCTAGCTCATGGACAGAAACCGTTTCCTACGAGCAGTACTTC. V usage is TRBV20-1 and J usage is TRBJ2-7; TRBD1 might be the D (6 bases). This CDR3 comprises 16 residues. In germline, CDR1 is DFQATT, CDR2 SNEGSKA (reference sequence). The V end lost 3 bases, the J end lost 1 base, and 19 bases lay between the germline ends.

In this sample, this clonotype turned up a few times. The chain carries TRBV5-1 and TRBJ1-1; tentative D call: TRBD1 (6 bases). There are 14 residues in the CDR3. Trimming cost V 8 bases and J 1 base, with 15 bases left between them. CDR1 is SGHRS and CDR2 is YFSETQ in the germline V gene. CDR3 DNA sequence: TGCGCCAGTCAAATGGACAGTACGAACACTGAAGCTTTCTTT. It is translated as CASQMDSTNTEAFF.

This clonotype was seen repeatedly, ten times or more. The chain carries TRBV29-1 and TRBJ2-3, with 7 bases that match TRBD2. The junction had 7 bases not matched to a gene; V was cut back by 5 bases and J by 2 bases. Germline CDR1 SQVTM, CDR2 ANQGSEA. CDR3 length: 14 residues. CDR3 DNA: TGCAGCGTTCCCAGCGGGGATTACACAGATACGCAGTATTTT. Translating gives CSVPSGDYTDTQYF.

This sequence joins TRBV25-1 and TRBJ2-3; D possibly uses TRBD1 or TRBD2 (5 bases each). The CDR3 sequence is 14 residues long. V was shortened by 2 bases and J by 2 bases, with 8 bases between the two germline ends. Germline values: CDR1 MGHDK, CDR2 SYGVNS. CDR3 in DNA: TGTGCCAGCAGTGAAGTAGGGACCACAGATACGCAGTATTTT. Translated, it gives CASSEVGTTDTQYF.

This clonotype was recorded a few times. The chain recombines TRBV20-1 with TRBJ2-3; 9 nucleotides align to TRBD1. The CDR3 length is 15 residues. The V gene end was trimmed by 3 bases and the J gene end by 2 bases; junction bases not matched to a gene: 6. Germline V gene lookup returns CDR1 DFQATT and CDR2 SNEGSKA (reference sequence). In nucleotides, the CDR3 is TGCAGTGCTAGCGCGGGACAGGGAGACACAGATACGCAGTATTTT. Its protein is CSASAGQGDTDTQYF.

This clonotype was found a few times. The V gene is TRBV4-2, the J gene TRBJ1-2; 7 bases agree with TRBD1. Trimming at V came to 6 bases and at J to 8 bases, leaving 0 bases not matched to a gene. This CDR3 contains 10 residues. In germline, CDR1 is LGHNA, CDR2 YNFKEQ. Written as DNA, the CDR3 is TGTGCCAGCAGGGGACAGGGCTACACCTTC. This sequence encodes CASRGQGYTF.

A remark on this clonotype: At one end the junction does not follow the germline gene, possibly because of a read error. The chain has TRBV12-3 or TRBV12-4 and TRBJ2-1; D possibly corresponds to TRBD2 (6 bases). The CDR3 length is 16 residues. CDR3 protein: CASSLRDFGVDNEQSF. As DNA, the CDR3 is TGTGCCAGCAGCTTACGGGACTTCGGGGTTGACAATGAGCAGTCCTTC.

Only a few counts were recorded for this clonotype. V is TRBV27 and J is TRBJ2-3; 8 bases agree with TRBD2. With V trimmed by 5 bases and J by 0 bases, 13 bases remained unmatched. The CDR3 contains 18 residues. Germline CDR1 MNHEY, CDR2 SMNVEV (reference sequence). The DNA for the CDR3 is TGTGCCAGCAGTCCCCCTAGCGGGTGGGTACCTAGCACAGATACGCAGTATTTT. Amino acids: CASSPPSGWVPSTDTQYF.

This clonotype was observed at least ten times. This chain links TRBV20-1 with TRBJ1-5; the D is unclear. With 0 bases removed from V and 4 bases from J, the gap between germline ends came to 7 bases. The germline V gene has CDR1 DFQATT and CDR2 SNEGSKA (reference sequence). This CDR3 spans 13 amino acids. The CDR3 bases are TGCAGTGCTAGAGATAAAGGGAATCAGCCCCAGCATTTT. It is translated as CSARDKGNQPQHF.

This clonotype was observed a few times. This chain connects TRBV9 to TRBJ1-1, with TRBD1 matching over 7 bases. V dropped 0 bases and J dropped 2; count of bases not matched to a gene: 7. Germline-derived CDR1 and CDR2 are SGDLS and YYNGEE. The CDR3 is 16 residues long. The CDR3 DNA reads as TGTGCCAGCAGCGTAGATCGGACAGGAGGAAACACTGAAGCTTTCTTT. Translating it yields CASSVDRTGGNTEAFF.

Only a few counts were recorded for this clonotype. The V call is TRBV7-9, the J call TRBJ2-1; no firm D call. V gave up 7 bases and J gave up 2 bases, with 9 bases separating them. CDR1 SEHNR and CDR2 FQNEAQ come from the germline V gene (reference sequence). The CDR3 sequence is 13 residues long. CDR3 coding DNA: TGTGCCAGCATCGCAGGAACCTACAATGAGCAGTTCTTC. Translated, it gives CASIAGTYNEQFF.

CDR3 nucleotides: TGCAGGGGTTTTGGGGCTGGGGAGACCCAGTACTTC. Its protein product is CRGFGAGETQYF. The chain uses TRBV20-1 and TRBJ2-5; D may be TRBD1 (5 bases). Germline assignment: CDR1 DFQATT and CDR2 SNEGSKA (reference sequence). This CDR3 region has 12 residues.